The 27 T cell receptor beta chains presented below share a single source sample, sequenced in a study of cytomegalovirus exposure and HLA in healthy donors (dated by TCRdb to 2015 to 2018). The library was made by the immunoSEQ multiplex PCR assay. A mixture of 60 forward primers for TCR Vbeta segments and 13 reverse primers for TCR Jbeta segments was used in the multiplex PCR. The clones in this table, taken by TCRdb from immuneACCESS, are in-frame only. Not every clone is retained; where verified, under half of the shortfall comes from an unresolved V gene, and the cause of the rest is unknown. For this sample there are under 200,000 clones; over 70% appear just once. The biggest ten clones account for 1.3% of the sample. The sample taken for sequencing was PBMCs. These TCRs come from a man between 45 and 60 years old in good health and CMV-seropositive.

The chain is built from TRBV9 and TRBJ1-1; 8 positions match TRBD1. Looked up from germline, CDR1 is SGDLS and CDR2 is YYNGEE. The trim removed 1 base at V and 1 base at J, leaving 9 bases unmatched. This CDR3 has 17 residues. The DNA for the CDR3 is TGTGCCAGCAGCGTAAGTTGGTCAGGGGGCGGGAACACTGAAGCTTTCTTT. This translates into CASSVSWSGGGNTEAFF.

J is TRBJ1-2 and V is TRBV2, with D unclear. CDR1 SNHLY and CDR2 FYNNEI come from the germline V gene. Trimming shortened V by 3 bases and J by 7 bases, and 9 bases separated the two germline ends. The CDR3 runs to 12 residues. The CDR3 sequence is CASSDRFSGYTF. As DNA, the CDR3 is TGTGCCAGCAGTGACAGGTTTAGTGGCTACACCTTC.

V is TRBV28 and J is TRBJ2-7; TRBD1 matches at 7 bases. CDR1 is MDHEN and CDR2 is SYDVKM in the germline V gene. The CDR3 is 13 amino acids. V dropped 11 bases and J dropped 7; count of bases not matched to a gene: 14. The CDR3, as DNA: TGTGCCGCCGGAAAGCGCCCAGGGGGAGAGCAGTACTTC. Its translation is CAAGKRPGGEQYF.

The chain recombines TRBV10-3 with TRBJ2-2; 10 nucleotides line up with TRBD2. There are 14 residues in the CDR3. Germline CDR1 is ENHRY and CDR2 is SYGVKD. Germline trimming cut 7 bases from V and 4 bases from J; bases unmatched to any gene: 3. As DNA, the CDR3 is TGTGCCATCAAGACTAGCGGGCCCACCGGGGAGCTGTTTTTT. It translates to CAIKTSGPTGELFF.

This chain connects TRBV2 to TRBJ2-3, with D unclear. V lost 6 bases, J lost 0 bases, and 4 bases lay in between. The CDR3 spans 12 residues. CDR1 is SNHLY and CDR2 is FYNNEI in the germline V gene. This CDR3 is CASRRSTDTQYF. The DNA for the CDR3 is TGTGCCAGCAGGAGAAGCACAGATACGCAGTATTTT.

This clone was recorded a few times. This chain uses TRBV5-1 with TRBJ2-7; D not resolved. V lost 4 bases and J lost 0, with 11 bases in between. The CDR3 extends over 14 amino acids. The V gene's germline CDR1 is SGHRS and CDR2 YFSETQ. CDR3 bases: TGCGCCAGCAGCCCGACTCTTAGCTCCTACGAGCAGTACTTC. Its protein product is CASSPTLSSYEQYF.

CDR3 nucleotide sequence: TGTGCCAGCAGCCTTGACAGGGGTCAAGAGACCCAGTACTTC. Its translation is CASSLDRGQETQYF. The V call is TRBV7-9, the J call TRBJ2-5; 8 bases line up with TRBD1. This CDR3 is 14 amino acids long. The trim removed 5 bases at V and 2 bases at J, leaving 4 bases unmatched. CDR1 is SEHNR and CDR2 is FQNEAQ in the germline V gene (reference sequence).

The chain has TRBV6-5 and TRBJ2-1; D might be TRBD2 (5 bases). Germline V gives CDR1 MNHEY, CDR2 SVGAGI. V was pared by 6 bases and J by 9 bases, with 18 bases between. The CDR3 has 14 amino acids. DNA for the CDR3: TGTGCCAGCAGCCCCCGGCCGGGCGGAGGTGAGCAGTTCTTC. Translated, it gives CASSPRPGGGEQFF.

Details on this clone: The same CDR3 also results from other DNA sequences found in this sample. The chain uses TRBV18 and TRBJ1-5, with D tentatively TRBD1 (5 bases). V was cut by 2 bases and J by 2 bases, with 7 bases left in between. CDR1 is KGHSH and CDR2 is LQKENI in the germline V gene. The CDR3 covers 14 residues. CDR3 loop: CASSPGQGNQPQHF. The CDR3 nucleotides read TGTGCCAGCTCACCAGGACAAGGCAATCAGCCCCAGCATTTT.

The chain carries TRBV7-9 and TRBJ2-7; D ambiguous. This CDR3 spans 12 amino acids. CDR1 and CDR2 (germline): SEHNR, FQNEAQ (reference sequence). Trimming shortened V by 1 base and J by 2 bases, and 3 bases separated the two germline ends. CDR3 protein: CASSLDTYEQYF. Here the CDR3 DNA reads TGTGCCAGCAGCTTAGACACCTACGAGCAGTACTTC.

The chain carries TRBV5-1 and TRBJ2-2, with a possible D match to TRBD1 (7 bases). Germline V gene lookup returns CDR1 SGHRS and CDR2 YFSETQ. The CDR3 is made up of 15 amino acids. V lost 6 bases to trimming and J lost 1 base, with 13 bases between them. The chain's CDR3 is CASKEGAGNTGELFF. DNA for the CDR3: TGCGCCAGCAAGGAGGGGGCTGGGAACACCGGGGAGCTGTTTTTT.

This clone has a handful of counts. The chain carries TRBV2 and TRBJ1-1; tentative D call: TRBD1 (6 bases). The CDR3 loop spans 14 amino acids. Germline V gene data show CDR1 as SNHLY and CDR2 as FYNNEI. V was trimmed by 4 bases and J by 4 bases, leaving 13 bases between them. CDR3: CASSAGGWSTEAFF. The CDR3 DNA sequence: TGTGCCAGCAGTGCGGGGGGCTGGAGCACTGAAGCTTTCTTT.

The chain links TRBV18 to TRBJ1-4, with 8 bases lining up with TRBD1. V lost 3 bases to trimming and J lost 8 bases; unmatched junction nucleotides: 8. CDR1 is KGHSH and CDR2 is LQKENI in the germline V gene. The CDR3 is made up of 15 amino acids. The CDR3 loop is CASSPLTGTGEKLFF. CDR3 nucleotide sequence: TGTGCCAGCTCACCGCTGACCGGGACAGGCGAAAAACTGTTTTTT. Full variable domain (rest looked up from reference TRBV18 and TRBJ1-4): NAGVMQNPRHLVRRRGQEARLRCSPMKGHSHVYWYRQLPEEGLKFMVYLQKENIIDESGMPKERFSAEFPKEGPSILRIQQVVRGDSAAYFCASSPLTGTGEKLFFGSGTQLSVL.

The V gene is TRBV28, the J gene TRBJ2-1; D gene uncertain. CDR1 is MDHEN and CDR2 is SYDVKM in the germline V gene. The CDR3 is 11 amino acids. Trimming cost V 6 bases and J 9 bases, with 9 bases left between them. CDR3 DNA: TGTGCCAGCAGCCCCCTCGGTGAGCAGTTCTTC. Protein product: CASSPLGEQFF.

The gene calls are TRBV5-1 and TRBJ2-7; 11 bases agree with TRBD2. With V trimmed by 0 bases and J by 3 bases, 2 bases remained unmatched. The germline V gene encodes CDR1 SGHRS and CDR2 YFSETQ. The CDR3 spans 15 residues. The chain's CDR3 is CASSLVAGGNYEQYF. The CDR3, as DNA: TGCGCCAGCAGCTTGGTAGCGGGAGGGAACTACGAGCAGTACTTC.

In its sample, this clone was seen a few times. This chain connects TRBV7-2 to TRBJ2-1; TRBD2 matches 8 bases. The CDR3 is made up of 16 amino acids. J lost 0 bases, V lost 4 bases, and 5 bases had no gene match. The germline gives CDR1 SGHTA, CDR2 FQGNSA. In nucleotides, the CDR3 is TGTGCCAGCAGCTACTCCGGGACTAGCTCCTACAATGAGCAGTTCTTC. As protein: CASSYSGTSSYNEQFF.

V gene TRBV6-6 combines with J gene TRBJ1-3; D remains ambiguous. The V gene's germline CDR1 is MNHNY and CDR2 SVGAGI (reference sequence). Trimming stripped 9 bases from V and 2 bases from J, with 5 bases between. The CDR3 loop spans 11 amino acids. CDR3 DNA sequence: TGTGCCAGTTCCGCTGGAAACACCATATATTTT. Amino acids: CASSAGNTIYF.

CDR3 amino acids: CASSLWDRGGYTF. In nucleotides, the CDR3 is TGTGCCAGCAGCCTCTGGGACAGGGGCGGCTACACCTTC. The chain recombines TRBV6-5 with TRBJ1-2, with 10 bases aligning to TRBD1. Trimming cost V 6 bases and J 8 bases; bases outside gene matches: 6. Germline lookup yields CDR1 MNHEY and CDR2 SVGAGI. This CDR3 is 13 amino acids long.

The chain uses TRBV30 and TRBJ1-2, with 10 bases matching TRBD1. The J segment lost 8 bases and the V segment lost 1 base, leaving 10 bases of the junction unmatched. This CDR3 spans 15 amino acids. From germline, CDR1 is GTSNPN and CDR2 SVGIG (reference sequence). The CDR3 DNA sequence: TGTGCCTGGAGTGAGGGACAGGGGCGGATGGTGGGCTACACCTTC. This gives the protein CAWSEGQGRMVGYTF.

Only one count was recorded for this clone. The chain is built from TRBV27 and TRBJ1-5; TRBD1 aligns across 7 bases. The CDR3 totals 17 residues. With V trimmed by 3 bases and J by 6 bases, 14 bases remained unmatched. Per the germline V gene, CDR1 is MNHEY and CDR2 is SMNVEV (reference sequence). The CDR3: CASSLRRRDRDFQPQHF. The CDR3 nucleotides are TGTGCCAGCAGTTTGAGGAGGAGAGACAGGGATTTTCAGCCCCAGCATTTT.

The V and J genes are TRBV28 and TRBJ1-5; 8 positions match TRBD1. Germline V gene lookup returns CDR1 MDHEN and CDR2 SYDVKM. V trimming: 6 bases; J trimming: 2 bases; junction bases outside the gene matches: 9. The CDR3 runs 16 residues. This CDR3 reads CASRNDRGQGNQPQHF. In nucleotides, the CDR3 is TGTGCCAGCAGAAATGACAGGGGCCAGGGCAATCAGCCCCAGCATTTT.

The chain is built from TRBV7-8 and TRBJ2-1, with 7 bases fitting TRBD1. Germline V gives CDR1 SGHVS, CDR2 FQNEAQ. The CDR3 has 16 amino acids. Trimming took 3 bases from V and 4 from J; bases not matched to a gene: 9. The CDR3 nucleotides read TGTGCCAGCAGCTTGAGGCGGACAGGTCCTTACAATGAGCAGTTCTTC. The encoded protein is CASSLRRTGPYNEQFF.

The chain recombines TRBV30 with TRBJ2-2; 9 nucleotides line up with TRBD2. Germline loops: CDR1 GTSNPN, CDR2 SVGIG (reference sequence). The CDR3 spans 14 residues. The J segment lost 4 bases and the V segment lost 8 bases, leaving 8 bases of the junction unmatched. The CDR3: CAARTSVFTGELFF. The CDR3 region has the DNA TGTGCCGCGAGGACTAGCGTATTCACCGGGGAGCTGTTTTTT. The complete variable domain, with remaining parts taken from reference TRBV30 and TRBJ2-2, reads SQTIHQWPATLVQPVGSPLSLECTVEGTSNPNLYWYRQAAGRGLQLLFYSVGIGQISSEVPQNLSASRPQDRQFILSSKKLLLSDSGFYLCAARTSVFTGELFFGEGSRLTVL.

The chain joins TRBV2 to TRBJ1-2; 8 bases map to TRBD1. This CDR3 has 15 residues. With 2 bases clipped from V and 5 bases from J, the junction kept 7 bases outside the gene matches. Germline lookup yields CDR1 SNHLY and CDR2 FYNNEI. The CDR3 DNA sequence: TGTGCCAGCAGTGAAAGTAGGACAGGGCTTTATGGCTACACCTTC. Its protein is CASSESRTGLYGYTF.

The chain is built from TRBV18 and TRBJ2-7; possible D gene TRBD1, 5 bases. The CDR3 spans 14 residues. CDR1 is KGHSH and CDR2 is LQKENI in the germline V gene. Trimming pared 2 bases from V and 2 bases from J, leaving 10 bases between. In nucleotides, the CDR3 is TGTGCCAGCTCACCATTGAACAGGCCCTACGAGCAGTACTTC. Amino acid sequence: CASSPLNRPYEQYF. The full variable domain, with the rest looked up from reference TRBV18 and TRBJ2-7, is NAGVMQNPRHLVRRRGQEARLRCSPMKGHSHVYWYRQLPEEGLKFMVYLQKENIIDESGMPKERFSAEFPKEGPSILRIQQVVRGDSAAYFCASSPLNRPYEQYFGPGTRLTVT.

This clone was recorded only once. The chain carries TRBV19 and TRBJ2-3, with D uncertain. Germline CDR1 is LNHDA and CDR2 is SQIVND (reference sequence). Between the trimmed V and J ends, which lost 6 bases and 1 base, there was a span of 5 bases. This CDR3 has 12 residues. The CDR3, as DNA: TGTGCCAGTAGGACTCGCACAGATACGCAGTATTTT. It encodes CASRTRTDTQYF.

The chain is built from TRBV5-1 and TRBJ2-3; D may be TRBD1 (7 bases). Trimming removed 1 base at V and 0 bases at J, with 12 bases between. This CDR3 is 16 amino acids long. Germline V gives CDR1 SGHRS, CDR2 YFSETQ. CDR3 bases: TGCGCCAGCAGCTTGTCGACAGGGAGGAGCACAGATACGCAGTATTTT. This encodes CASSLSTGRSTDTQYF.